The rows below give T cell receptor beta chains drawn from one sample of a study of T cells in Graves' hyperthyroidism and ophthalmopathy. TCRdb analysed the multiplex PCR reads with MiXCR anew, one entry per CDR3 protein. This sample yields more than 150,000 distinct CDR3 sequences, of which over 15% are seen a single time; 25% to 30% belongs to the top ten. The sample comprised blood. These receptors were obtained from a woman aged 45-65 years with Graves' hyperthyroidism. Both conserved end residues are part of each CDR3. Fields, in order: CDR3 length, clone size, V gene, J gene, D gene, CDR3 DNA, CDR3 protein. The D gene is left open where the match is weak. The listing skips clone size in some rows; elsewhere it reads once, few, many or a size class.

>13|many|TRBV19|TRBJ1-1|.
TGTGCCAGTAGTCAGGGTTGGAACACTGAAGCTTTCTTT
CASSQGWNTEAFF
>18|many|TRBV7-9|TRBJ2-3|TRBD1
TGTGCCAGCAGCTACCGGGACAGGGGGCTTTTTAACACAGATACGCAGTATTTT
CASSYRDRGLFNTDTQYF
>17|many|TRBV7-3|TRBJ2-2|TRBD2
TGTGCCAGCAGCCAGCATGGACTAGCGGCCAACACCGGGGAGCTGTTTTTT
CASSQHGLAANTGELFF
>14|many|TRBV5-1|TRBJ1-1|.
TGCGCCAGCAGCTTGGACCCCCGGGACACTGAAGCTTTCTTT
CASSLDPRDTEAFF
>16|many|TRBV6-2/TRBV6-3|TRBJ2-1|TRBD1
TGTGCCAGCAGTTCCGTTCCGGGACAGGGGGGCTATGAGCAGTTCTTC
CASSSVPGQGGYEQFF
>12|few|TRBV19|TRBJ2-3|TRBD2
TGTGCCAGTAGACTAGCGGGGGCTCCCGCGTATTTT
CASRLAGAPAYF
>15|.|TRBV28|TRBJ2-7|TRBD2
TGTGCCAGCACGACTAGCGGATGGCGGGACTACGAGCAGTACTTC
CASTTSGWRDYEQYF
>17|.|TRBV27|TRBJ1-5|TRBD1
TGTGCCAGCAGCGCTGTAGACAGGGGCCGGGGCAATCAGCCCCAGCATTTT
CASSAVDRGRGNQPQHF
>15|many|TRBV20-1|TRBJ2-5|.
TGCAGTGCTAGAGATCGGGTGCTCGGAGGAGAGACCCAGTACTTC
CSARDRVLGGETQYF
>14|.|TRBV11-1|TRBJ2-7|.
TGTGCCAGCAGCTTAGTCGGTCATCCTCACGAGCAGTACTTC
CASSLVGHPHEQYF
>14|many|TRBV20-1|TRBJ2-5|TRBD2
TGCAGTGCTGCAACTAGCGGGGATAAAGAGACCCAGTACTTC
CSAATSGDKETQYF
>11|many|TRBV28|TRBJ1-2|.
TGTGCCAGCAGTTGGGTGGCGGGCTACACCTTC
CASSWVAGYTF
>15|many|TRBV3-1|TRBJ1-6|.
TGTGCCAGCAGCCAGGGCGGAATCTATAATTCACCCCTCCACTTT
CASSQGGIYNSPLHF
>16|.|TRBV7-2|TRBJ2-5|TRBD2
TGTGCCAGCAGCAATTTGCGGGGGGGCCCAGGCGAGACCCAGTACTTC
CASSNLRGGPGETQYF
>15|many|TRBV29-1|TRBJ2-3|TRBD1
TGCAGCGTCGGGACAGGGGGTGCTAGCACAGATACGCAGTATTTT
CSVGTGGASTDTQYF
>14|many|TRBV12-3/TRBV12-4|TRBJ1-1|TRBD1
TGTGCCAGCAGCTCGCAGGGGGTACGGACTGAAGCTTTCTTT
CASSSQGVRTEAFF
>17|.|TRBV4-2|TRBJ2-3|TRBD2
TGTGCCAGCAGCCAAGGCGGACTAGCGGGGCTCACAGATACGCAGTATTTT
CASSQGGLAGLTDTQYF
>16|few|TRBV20-1|TRBJ2-1|TRBD2
TGCAGTGCTAGAGACCCTAGCGGGGGGTTTTACAATGAGCAGTTCTTC
CSARDPSGGFYNEQFF
>15|many|TRBV12-3/TRBV12-4|TRBJ2-1|.
TGTGCCTGCAGAAGCCGACCCCTACTTCATCTCCCCCAGTTCTTC
CACRSRPLLHLPQFF
>14|many|TRBV2|TRBJ2-3|TRBD2
TGTGCCAGCCGAGCGGGGGAGAACACAGATACGCAGTATTTT
CASRAGENTDTQYF
>15|.|TRBV4-2|TRBJ2-5|TRBD1
TGTGCCAGCAGCCAAGCGACAGGGTCGAGAGAGACCCAGTACTTC
CASSQATGSRETQYF
>18|many|TRBV3-1|TRBJ1-6|.
TGTGCCAGCAGCCAAGTCCAAAGCAGGGTAAGCCTGCGGACACCCCTCCACTTT
CASSQVQSRVSLRTPLHF
>12|many|TRBV7-9|TRBJ1-2|.
TGTGCCAGCAGCTTAGAAGGGGTTGGCTACACCTTC
CASSLEGVGYTF
>17|many|TRBV7-9|TRBJ2-3|TRBD2
TGTGCCAGCAGCTTAGTGGCCGGGACTAACCCAGGGGATACGCAGTATTTT
CASSLVAGTNPGDTQYF
>13|.|TRBV12-3/TRBV12-4|TRBJ2-1|TRBD2
TGTGCCAGCGGGCTAGCGGGGGCTAATGAGCAGTTCTTC
CASGLAGANEQFF
>14|many|TRBV7-2|TRBJ1-2|.
TGTGCCAGCAGCCCAGCTCGGATCGTTTATGGCTACACCTTC
CASSPARIVYGYTF
>15|many|TRBV9|TRBJ2-7|.
TGTGCCAGCAGCGTAGATGGTAGTCTGCCCTACGAGCAGTACTTC
CASSVDGSLPYEQYF
>15|many|TRBV11-1|TRBJ2-4|.
TGTGCCAGCAGCTTGGGTACAGGTGCCAAAAACATTCAGTACTTC
CASSLGTGAKNIQYF
>15|many|TRBV5-5|TRBJ1-1|.
TGTGCCAGCAGTCATACCGGACAGTCTAACACTGAAGCTTTCTTT
CASSHTGQSNTEAFF
>13|many|TRBV3-1|TRBJ1-2|.
TGTGCCAGCAGCCAAGTCCTTACTTATGGCTACACCTTC
CASSQVLTYGYTF
>14|many|TRBV7-2|TRBJ2-5|.
TGTGCCAGCAGCCAAAGTCCCCTCCAGGAGACCCAGTACTTC
CASSQSPLQETQYF
>14|many|TRBV7-9|TRBJ1-1|.
TGTGCCAGCAGCTTAGTACAGACGAACACTGAAGCTTTCTTT
CASSLVQTNTEAFF
>13|many|TRBV14|TRBJ1-6|.
TGTGCCAGCAGCCAAGTGAGAAATTCACCCCTCCACTTT
CASSQVRNSPLHF
>16|few|TRBV5-1|TRBJ2-2|TRBD2
TGCGCCAGCAGCTTGGCCCTAGCGGGGGACACCGGGGAGCTGTTTTTT
CASSLALAGDTGELFF
>15|many|TRBV6-1|TRBJ2-5|.
TGTGCCAGCAGTACTATGATGGGAGAACAAGAGACCCAGTACTTC
CASSTMMGEQETQYF
>14|many|TRBV7-2|TRBJ1-1|TRBD1
TGTGCCAGCAGTTTCAGGGGGAGTGGCACTGAAGCTTTCTTT
CASSFRGSGTEAFF
>14|many|TRBV6-2/TRBV6-3|TRBJ1-1|.
TGTGCCAGCAATCCGACAGGAACGAACACTGAAGCTTTCTTT
CASNPTGTNTEAFF
>13|many|TRBV6-1|TRBJ1-1|.
TGTGCCAGCAGTGTACAGGTCTCCTCTGAAGCTTTCTTT
CASSVQVSSEAFF
>15|.|TRBV12-3/TRBV12-4|TRBJ2-7|TRBD2
TGTGCCAGCAGCCTGGCTAGCGGGGTGATCTACGAGCAGTATTTC
CASSLASGVIYEQYF
>13|many|TRBV19|TRBJ1-1|.
TGTGCCAGTGGCCCCACGGGGAAAACTGAAGCTTTCTTT
CASGPTGKTEAFF
>17|.|TRBV7-9|TRBJ2-1|TRBD1
TGTGCCAGCAGCTTGGGGACAGGAGGCAGGGACTACAATGAGCAGTTCTTC
CASSLGTGGRDYNEQFF
>15|many|TRBV5-8|TRBJ2-5|.
TGTGCCAGCAGCTCTTACTGGATGACTCAAGAGACCCAGTACTTC
CASSSYWMTQETQYF
>15|many|TRBV29-1|TRBJ1-2|.
TGCAGCGTTGAGAAGGGCGGAACCCTTAACTATGGCTACACCTTC
CSVEKGGTLNYGYTF